This is a list of T cell receptor beta chains from one sample in a study of T cells after somatic rescue of genetic block. TCRdb's copy holds only in-frame clones and misses some; the assay was immunoSEQ multiplex PCR. The sample holds some 74,000 clones; roughly 93% are singletons and the top ten take less than 3.5%. Material for sequencing was peripheral blood mononuclear cells (PBMCs). The receptors originated from a man aged 30-40 years. The CDR3 runs from the conserved cysteine through the conserved F or W. Each record gives: J gene, D gene, V gene, clone size, CDR3 DNA, CDR3 protein. D genes are given only for firm matches. The size entry is marked missing in some rows and otherwise reads once, few, many or a size class.

J: TRBJ2-7
D: .
V: TRBV27
size: .
DNA: TGTGCCAGCAGTCCTTACAGGGCTCCTCCCTACGAGCAGTACTTC
CDR3: CASSPYRAPPYEQYF

J: TRBJ1-2
D: .
V: TRBV19
size: .
DNA: TGTGCCAGTAGTCTCGAAGGGGGGCCGGCCACCTTC
CDR3: CASSLEGGPATF

J: TRBJ2-3
D: TRBD2
V: TRBV4-3
size: .
DNA: TGCGCCAGCAGCCAAGATTACACTAGCGGGAGGACAGATACGCAGTATTTT
CDR3: CASSQDYTSGRTDTQYF

J: TRBJ2-3
D: .
V: TRBV7-9
size: .
DNA: TGTGCCAGCAGCCCATCTGGGGGAGGCACAGATACGCAGTATTTT
CDR3: CASSPSGGGTDTQYF

J: TRBJ2-5
D: .
V: TRBV5-6
size: .
DNA: TGTGCCAGCAGCTTACGACAGGGACTTCAAGAGACCCAGTACTTC
CDR3: CASSLRQGLQETQYF

J: TRBJ2-7
D: .
V: TRBV18
size: .
DNA: TGTGCCAGCTCACCACCGAGGGGAAGCTCCTACGAGCAGTACTTC
CDR3: CASSPPRGSSYEQYF

J: TRBJ1-3
D: .
V: TRBV11-2
size: .
DNA: TGTGCCAGTATGACGGGGGTTAATGGAAACACCATATATTTT
CDR3: CASMTGVNGNTIYF

J: TRBJ2-7
D: .
V: TRBV6-6
size: .
DNA: TGTGCCAGCAGTTCCAGCGGTGGTTCTTACGAGCAGTACTTC
CDR3: CASSSSGGSYEQYF

J: TRBJ2-5
D: .
V: TRBV27
size: once
DNA: TGTGCCAGCAGGAGGGGGGGGTCATCGTCGGCGGAGTACTTC
CDR3: CASRRGGSSSAEYF

J: TRBJ1-2
D: .
V: TRBV10-2
size: .
DNA: TGCGCCAGCAGTGAACTCGGGCCCTTTCCCTATGGCTACACCTTC
CDR3: CASSELGPFPYGYTF

J: TRBJ1-1
D: .
V: TRBV5-1
size: .
DNA: TGCGCCAGCAGCTTGAGACAGGAGAACACTGAAGCTTTCTTT
CDR3: CASSLRQENTEAFF

J: TRBJ1-5
D: .
V: TRBV19
size: .
DNA: TGTGCCAGTAGTACCCGGCCGACGTATAGCAATCAGCCCCAGCATTTT
CDR3: CASSTRPTYSNQPQHF

J: TRBJ1-5
D: .
V: TRBV6-1
size: .
DNA: TGTGCCAGCAGTGTTGTAGATGGACGGAATCAGCCCCAGCATTTT
CDR3: CASSVVDGRNQPQHF

J: TRBJ2-1
D: TRBD2
V: TRBV7-8
size: .
DNA: TGTGCCAGCAGCTTTCGGACTAGCGGGACTACCTACAATGAGCAGTTCTTC
CDR3: CASSFRTSGTTYNEQFF

J: TRBJ2-5
D: TRBD1
V: TRBV28
size: once
DNA: TGTGCCAGCAGTTACAGGGACAGACAAGAGACCCAGTACTTC
CDR3: CASSYRDRQETQYF

J: TRBJ2-5
D: .
V: TRBV6-1
size: .
DNA: TGTGCCAGCACCACGGCCCCTCATCAGGGGACCCAGTACTTC
CDR3: CASTTAPHQGTQYF

J: TRBJ2-7
D: .
V: TRBV6-5
size: .
DNA: TGTGCCAGCAGCAGCGGCTCCTACGAGCAGTACTTC
CDR3: CASSSGSYEQYF

J: TRBJ2-1
D: TRBD2
V: TRBV18
size: .
DNA: TGTGCCAGCTCATCCCGGGGGGTCACCTACAATGAGCAGTTCTTC
CDR3: CASSSRGVTYNEQFF

J: TRBJ1-1
D: TRBD1
V: TRBV20-1
size: once
DNA: TGCAGTGCGACAGGGGGTACTGAAGCTTTCTTT
CDR3: CSATGGTEAFF

J: TRBJ1-4
D: .
V: TRBV7-9
size: .
DNA: TGTGCCAGCAGCTTAGGGACGGCTAATGAAAAACTGTTTTTT
CDR3: CASSLGTANEKLFF

J: TRBJ1-2
D: .
V: TRBV20-1
size: few
DNA: TGCAGTGCTAGAAGTCCCTATGGCTACACCTTC
CDR3: CSARSPYGYTF

J: TRBJ2-6
D: .
V: TRBV7-9
size: .
DNA: TGTGCCAGCAGCTTGCCGGCGGGGGCCAACGTCCTGACTTTC
CDR3: CASSLPAGANVLTF

J: TRBJ2-6
D: .
V: TRBV18
size: .
DNA: TGTGCCAGCTCACCTCAGAGGACGGGGTCTGGGGCCAACGTCCTGACTTTC
CDR3: CASSPQRTGSGANVLTF

J: TRBJ2-3
D: .
V: TRBV4-1
size: .
DNA: TGCGCCAGCAGCCAAGACCCAGGAGATACGCAGTATTTT
CDR3: CASSQDPGDTQYF

J: TRBJ2-7
D: TRBD2
V: TRBV10-2
size: .
DNA: TGCGCCAGCCGCACGGGGGGCGAGCAGTACTTC
CDR3: CASRTGGEQYF

J: TRBJ2-4
D: .
V: TRBV28
size: .
DNA: TGTGCCAGCAGTTTATCCGGATTAGCCAAAAACATTCAGTACTTC
CDR3: CASSLSGLAKNIQYF

J: TRBJ1-1
D: .
V: TRBV28
size: .
DNA: TGTGCCAGCAGTTTACCCCGACAGGCGACTGAAGCTTTCTTT
CDR3: CASSLPRQATEAFF

J: TRBJ1-6
D: .
V: TRBV18
size: .
DNA: TGTGCCAGCTCACCTACTAACTCCTATAATTCACCCCTCCACTTT
CDR3: CASSPTNSYNSPLHF

J: TRBJ2-5
D: TRBD2
V: TRBV7-9
size: .
DNA: TGTGCCAGCAGCTTAAAAGTGGGGGGGAATTCTATGGAGACCCAGTACTTC
CDR3: CASSLKVGGNSMETQYF

J: TRBJ2-1
D: TRBD2
V: TRBV2
size: .
DNA: TGTGCCAGCAGTGAATCGGCTAGCGGCTATATTAGCTCCTACAATGAGCAGTTCTTC
CDR3: CASSESASGYISSYNEQFF

J: TRBJ1-4
D: .
V: TRBV5-1
size: .
DNA: TGCGCCAGCAGCTTCGGGGACTCTAATGAAAAACTGTTTTTT
CDR3: CASSFGDSNEKLFF

J: TRBJ2-7
D: TRBD2
V: TRBV6-5
size: once
DNA: TGTGCCAGCAGAGGACTAGCGGGAGGGTCCGAGCAGTACTTC
CDR3: CASRGLAGGSEQYF

J: TRBJ2-1
D: .
V: TRBV28
size: .
DNA: TGTGCCAGCAGTTTTGGGAGGACCTTACGCGATGAGCAGTTCTTC
CDR3: CASSFGRTLRDEQFF

J: TRBJ2-7
D: .
V: TRBV21-1
size: .
DNA: TGTGCCAGCAGCAAACGCGCGGGGCCTCCCCACTACGAGCAGTACTTC
CDR3: CASSKRAGPPHYEQYF

J: TRBJ2-6
D: .
V: TRBV4-1
size: once
DNA: TGCGCCAGCAGCCAAGAAATACTAGGGGCTGGGGCCAACGTCCTGACTTTC
CDR3: CASSQEILGAGANVLTF

J: TRBJ1-5
D: TRBD1
V: TRBV27
size: .
DNA: TGTGCCAGCAGTTTAGCAGGGGGCGGCAATCAGCCCCAGCATTTT
CDR3: CASSLAGGGNQPQHF

J: TRBJ1-4
D: .
V: TRBV6-6
size: .
DNA: TGTGCCAGCAGCCATAACCAGGGAAATGAAAAACTGTTTTTT
CDR3: CASSHNQGNEKLFF

J: TRBJ2-5
D: .
V: TRBV4-1
size: .
DNA: TGCGCCAGCAGCCAAGACCAGAACAGGGGAGGAGAGACCCAGTACTTC
CDR3: CASSQDQNRGGETQYF

J: TRBJ2-5
D: .
V: TRBV11-1
size: .
DNA: TGTGCCAGCAGCTCTTTCGAGGCAAAAGAGACCCAGTACTTC
CDR3: CASSSFEAKETQYF

J: TRBJ2-3
D: TRBD2
V: TRBV10-3
size: .
DNA: TGTGCCATCAGTGAGTCAATAGCGGGAGGTCTGTCAGATACGCAGTATTTT
CDR3: CAISESIAGGLSDTQYF

J: TRBJ2-3
D: .
V: TRBV30
size: .
DNA: TGTGCCTGGAGTTGGGGAAGGGGGGCGGACACGCAGTATTTT
CDR3: CAWSWGRGADTQYF

J: TRBJ1-5
D: .
V: TRBV18
size: once
DNA: TGTGCCAGCTCCCTGGGTTCCGATCAGCCCCAGCATTTT
CDR3: CASSLGSDQPQHF

J: TRBJ2-3
D: TRBD2
V: TRBV6-4
size: .
DNA: TGTGCCAGCAGTGACGGGACTAGCGGGGGGTCGGATACGCAGTATTTT
CDR3: CASSDGTSGGSDTQYF

J: TRBJ1-1
D: .
V: TRBV7-6
size: .
DNA: TGTGCCAGCAGTCGACAGCAGAACACTGAAGCTTTCTTT
CDR3: CASSRQQNTEAFF

J: TRBJ1-6
D: .
V: TRBV14
size: .
DNA: TGTGCCAGCAGCCACCCGGACAGTCCTAATTCACCCCTCCACTTT
CDR3: CASSHPDSPNSPLHF

J: TRBJ2-7
D: TRBD1
V: TRBV27
size: .
DNA: TGTGCCAGCAGTTCACGACAGGGATACGAGCAGTACTTC
CDR3: CASSSRQGYEQYF

J: TRBJ2-1
D: .
V: TRBV5-1
size: .
DNA: TGCGCCAGCAGCTTGGAGGGGGAGGCCTACAATGAGCAGTTCTTC
CDR3: CASSLEGEAYNEQFF

J: TRBJ1-2
D: .
V: TRBV28
size: few
DNA: TGTGCCAGCACCATACCTGAAAACTATGGCTACACCTTC
CDR3: CASTIPENYGYTF

J: TRBJ2-5
D: TRBD2
V: TRBV4-1
size: .
DNA: TGCGCCAGCAGCCACCTCCTAGCGGGAGAGACCCAGTACTTC
CDR3: CASSHLLAGETQYF

J: TRBJ1-1
D: TRBD1
V: TRBV27
size: .
DNA: TGTGCCAGCAGTCCCACAGGGGGCCGCACTGAAGCTTTCTTT
CDR3: CASSPTGGRTEAFF

J: TRBJ2-5
D: TRBD2
V: TRBV7-2
size: .
DNA: TGTGCCAGCAGCTCCAGGACTAGCGGGAGGGCCCACCAGACCCAGTACTTC
CDR3: CASSSRTSGRAHQTQYF

J: TRBJ2-3
D: .
V: TRBV21-1
size: once
DNA: TGTGCCAGCAGCATTAGGTTGACTAGCGACACAGATACGCAGTATTTT
CDR3: CASSIRLTSDTDTQYF

J: TRBJ1-5
D: TRBD1
V: TRBV19
size: .
DNA: TGTGCCAGTAGGCCGGGACAGGGGGCCTATAGCAATCAGCCCCAGCATTTT
CDR3: CASRPGQGAYSNQPQHF

J: TRBJ2-5
D: TRBD2
V: TRBV6-6
size: .
DNA: TGTGCCAGCAGCCTTGGACTAGCGGGGAGAGAGACCCAGTACTTC
CDR3: CASSLGLAGRETQYF

J: TRBJ1-3
D: .
V: TRBV13
size: .
DNA: TGTGCCAGCAGCTCTCCCCCAGGGGTCGGAGGAAACACCATATATTTT
CDR3: CASSSPPGVGGNTIYF

J: TRBJ1-2
D: .
V: TRBV27
size: few
DNA: TGTGCCAGCAGGACCGCGTCTTATGGCTACACCTTC
CDR3: CASRTASYGYTF

J: TRBJ2-7
D: .
V: TRBV4-3
size: .
DNA: TGCGCCAGCAGCCAAGAAAGTGACACTGAGCAGTACTTC
CDR3: CASSQESDTEQYF

J: TRBJ1-2
D: .
V: TRBV5-6
size: .
DNA: TGTGCCAGCAGCTTGGTTGATGGCTACACCTTC
CDR3: CASSLVDGYTF